This is a list of T cell receptor beta chains from one sample in a study of blood T cell repertoires in COVID-19. Measured with immunoSEQ multiplex PCR; TCRdb has only the in-frame clones, and not every one. The sample has some 87,000 clones, 81% seen once. Sequencing used peripheral blood. The receptors stem from a man of 80 years or more with active or convalescent COVID-19. Both conserved end residues are part of each CDR3. Fields, in order: D gene, V gene, clone size, J gene, CDR3 DNA, CDR3 protein. A D gene is named only where the DNA matches it firmly. Not every row has a clone size; where given, it reads once, few, many or a size class.

D gene: TRBD1
V gene: TRBV19
clone size: few
J gene: TRBJ2-2
CDR3 DNA: TGTGCCAGTATGGGGACAGGGTGGACCGGGGAGCTGTTTTTT
CDR3 protein: CASMGTGWTGELFF

D gene: .
V gene: TRBV10-1
clone size: .
J gene: TRBJ2-3
CDR3 DNA: TGCGCCAGCAGTGCATGGGGCCCCACAGATACGCAGTATTTT
CDR3 protein: CASSAWGPTDTQYF

D gene: TRBD1
V gene: TRBV11-3
clone size: .
J gene: TRBJ1-1
CDR3 DNA: TGTGCCAGCAGCCAGGGACAGGGGACCGCTTTCTTT
CDR3 protein: CASSQGQGTAFF

D gene: TRBD1
V gene: TRBV7-9
clone size: .
J gene: TRBJ1-2
CDR3 DNA: TGTGCCAGCAGGCAATCGACCAGGGGGCAGAACTATGGCTACACCTTC
CDR3 protein: CASRQSTRGQNYGYTF

D gene: TRBD1
V gene: TRBV19
clone size: .
J gene: TRBJ1-2
CDR3 DNA: TGTGCCAGTAGTAAAAGGTGGGACAGCAGCTATGGCTACACCTTC
CDR3 protein: CASSKRWDSSYGYTF

D gene: .
V gene: TRBV28
clone size: .
J gene: TRBJ1-2
CDR3 DNA: TGTGCCAGCAGTTTCCCCGGACAAGACTATGGCTACACCTTC
CDR3 protein: CASSFPGQDYGYTF

D gene: TRBD2
V gene: TRBV7-2
clone size: .
J gene: TRBJ2-3
CDR3 DNA: TGTGCCAGCAGCCCCATCGGCGGGGGGGGGAATACGCAGTATTTT
CDR3 protein: CASSPIGGGGNTQYF

D gene: .
V gene: TRBV6-2/TRBV6-3
clone size: .
J gene: TRBJ1-5
CDR3 DNA: TGTGCCAGCAGTTATCGCAGGGCTCAATCAGCCCAGCATTTT
CDR3 protein: CASSYRRAQSAQHF

D gene: TRBD1
V gene: TRBV4-3
clone size: .
J gene: TRBJ1-4
CDR3 DNA: TGCGCCAGCAGCACCTTGGGACAGGGGTCGATACTGTTTTTT
CDR3 protein: CASSTLGQGSILFF

D gene: .
V gene: TRBV2
clone size: once
J gene: TRBJ1-4
CDR3 DNA: TGTGCCAGCCTCCACAACCCTAATGAAAAACTGTTTTTT
CDR3 protein: CASLHNPNEKLFF

D gene: TRBD1
V gene: TRBV5-1
clone size: .
J gene: TRBJ2-7
CDR3 DNA: TGCGCCAGCAGCAGCCGGGACAGTCAGTACGAGCAGTACTTC
CDR3 protein: CASSSRDSQYEQYF

D gene: .
V gene: TRBV28
clone size: .
J gene: TRBJ2-7
CDR3 DNA: TGTGCCAGCAGTTTAAGGGGCTCATGGGGGGAAATGATGGACGAGCAGTACTTC
CDR3 protein: CASSLRGSWGEMMDEQYF

D gene: TRBD1
V gene: TRBV28
clone size: .
J gene: TRBJ2-7
CDR3 DNA: TGTGCCAGCAGTACCATAGGGACAGGGGGGAAGGAGCAGTACTTC
CDR3 protein: CASSTIGTGGKEQYF

D gene: TRBD2
V gene: TRBV6-2/TRBV6-3
clone size: .
J gene: TRBJ2-1
CDR3 DNA: TGTGCCAGCAGTTCCCTGACTAGCCCCCAGTTCTTC
CDR3 protein: CASSSLTSPQFF

D gene: .
V gene: TRBV7-9
clone size: .
J gene: TRBJ2-3
CDR3 DNA: TGTGCCAGCAGCTTAAGGGGCTACGGGACAAGCACAGATACGCAGTATTTT
CDR3 protein: CASSLRGYGTSTDTQYF

D gene: TRBD1
V gene: TRBV7-2
clone size: .
J gene: TRBJ1-4
CDR3 DNA: TGTGCCAGCAGCTTAGTCCCACAGGGGGGCCTGAATGAAAAACTGTTTTTT
CDR3 protein: CASSLVPQGGLNEKLFF

D gene: .
V gene: TRBV6-5
clone size: .
J gene: TRBJ1-2
CDR3 DNA: TGTGCCAGCAAGTTGGGGGGATCTAACTATGGCTACACCTTC
CDR3 protein: CASKLGGSNYGYTF

D gene: TRBD1
V gene: TRBV5-6
clone size: .
J gene: TRBJ2-7
CDR3 DNA: TGTGCCAGCAGCTCCATACGACAGGGGAACTACGAGCAGTACTTC
CDR3 protein: CASSSIRQGNYEQYF

D gene: TRBD1
V gene: TRBV5-4
clone size: .
J gene: TRBJ1-2
CDR3 DNA: TGTGCCAGCAGCTTGTTCCAACAGGGGTTCGATGGCTACACCTTC
CDR3 protein: CASSLFQQGFDGYTF

D gene: TRBD2
V gene: TRBV4-1
clone size: .
J gene: TRBJ2-2
CDR3 DNA: TGCGCCAGCAGCCCCCTGTTCGGGGGGGCACGGATCGGGGAGCTGTTTTTT
CDR3 protein: CASSPLFGGARIGELFF

D gene: .
V gene: TRBV5-6
clone size: once
J gene: TRBJ1-4
CDR3 DNA: TGTGCCAGCAGCCGGGGGGGAGGGCCAAGTGAAAAACTGTTTTTT
CDR3 protein: CASSRGGGPSEKLFF

D gene: .
V gene: TRBV12-3/TRBV12-4
clone size: .
J gene: TRBJ1-1
CDR3 DNA: TGTGCCAGCAGGCCACAGAACACTGAAGCTTTCTTT
CDR3 protein: CASRPQNTEAFF

D gene: .
V gene: TRBV10-1
clone size: few
J gene: TRBJ2-2
CDR3 DNA: TGCGCCAGCAGTGAGCAAACAGGTGGGCACGGGGAGCTGTTTTTT
CDR3 protein: CASSEQTGGHGELFF

D gene: TRBD2
V gene: TRBV3-1/TRBV3-2
clone size: .
J gene: TRBJ2-2
CDR3 DNA: TGTGCCAGCAGCCAACTAGCGGGGGGCTGGACCGGGGAGCTGTTTTTT
CDR3 protein: CASSQLAGGWTGELFF

D gene: .
V gene: TRBV2
clone size: .
J gene: TRBJ2-4
CDR3 DNA: TGTGCCAGCAGTTACACAGGGATAGAAGCCAAAAACATTCAGTACTTC
CDR3 protein: CASSYTGIEAKNIQYF

D gene: .
V gene: TRBV9
clone size: .
J gene: TRBJ1-1
CDR3 DNA: TGTGCCAGCACGCAGGGCGTGAACACTGAAGCTTTCTTT
CDR3 protein: CASTQGVNTEAFF

D gene: TRBD2
V gene: TRBV13
clone size: .
J gene: TRBJ2-5
CDR3 DNA: TGTGCCAGCAGCTTACGGAGCGGGGGGCCGAAAGAGACCCAGTACTTC
CDR3 protein: CASSLRSGGPKETQYF

D gene: .
V gene: TRBV18
clone size: few
J gene: TRBJ1-4
CDR3 DNA: TGTGCCAGCTCACCACCGGGACAACGTAATGAAAAACTGTTTTTT
CDR3 protein: CASSPPGQRNEKLFF

D gene: .
V gene: TRBV28
clone size: .
J gene: TRBJ2-7
CDR3 DNA: TGTGCCAGCAGGTTGGGACTGTCAACCTACGAGCAGTACTTC
CDR3 protein: CASRLGLSTYEQYF

D gene: TRBD1
V gene: TRBV7-8
clone size: .
J gene: TRBJ2-1
CDR3 DNA: TGTGCCAGCAGCGGACCCGGACAGGGGCCTAACAATGAGCAGTTCTTC
CDR3 protein: CASSGPGQGPNNEQFF

D gene: .
V gene: TRBV14
clone size: .
J gene: TRBJ2-3
CDR3 DNA: TGTGCCAGCAGCCACCAACAGGGATCTGGCACAGATACGCAGTATTTT
CDR3 protein: CASSHQQGSGTDTQYF

D gene: .
V gene: TRBV7-2
clone size: few
J gene: TRBJ2-7
CDR3 DNA: TGTGCCAGCAGCTTAGCCCGGGGCTCCTACGAGCAGTACTTC
CDR3 protein: CASSLARGSYEQYF

D gene: .
V gene: TRBV2
clone size: .
J gene: TRBJ2-3
CDR3 DNA: TGTGCCAGCAGTGGTAAAGACAGCCCCCTCACAGATACGCAGTATTTT
CDR3 protein: CASSGKDSPLTDTQYF

D gene: TRBD1
V gene: TRBV5-4
clone size: .
J gene: TRBJ2-5
CDR3 DNA: TGTGCCAGCAGCACCCCCGGGACAGGGCGCCTCCAAGAGACCCAGTACTTC
CDR3 protein: CASSTPGTGRLQETQYF

D gene: TRBD2
V gene: TRBV7-8
clone size: .
J gene: TRBJ2-3
CDR3 DNA: TGTGCCAGCAGCACCGCTAGCGGCGCTGGAGGGACGCAGTATTTT
CDR3 protein: CASSTASGAGGTQYF

D gene: .
V gene: TRBV18
clone size: .
J gene: TRBJ1-3
CDR3 DNA: TGTGCCAGCTCTGACAGCTCTGGAAACACCATATATTTT
CDR3 protein: CASSDSSGNTIYF

D gene: TRBD1
V gene: TRBV3-1/TRBV3-2
clone size: .
J gene: TRBJ2-2
CDR3 DNA: TGTGCCAGCAGCCAAGATCGGGACAGGTTTGGGACGGGAACCGGGGAGCTGTTTTTT
CDR3 protein: CASSQDRDRFGTGTGELFF

D gene: .
V gene: TRBV19
clone size: .
J gene: TRBJ2-7
CDR3 DNA: TGTGCCAGTACCAACTGGGGGGACGAGCAGTACTTC
CDR3 protein: CASTNWGDEQYF

D gene: .
V gene: TRBV18
clone size: .
J gene: TRBJ1-2
CDR3 DNA: TGTGCCAGCTCACGCGAAACAGCTAACTATGGCTACACCTTC
CDR3 protein: CASSRETANYGYTF

D gene: .
V gene: TRBV7-6
clone size: .
J gene: TRBJ2-2
CDR3 DNA: TGTGCCAGCAGCTTAGGGGGGGGCGCAACGAGGACCGGGGAGCTGTTTTTT
CDR3 protein: CASSLGGGATRTGELFF

D gene: TRBD1
V gene: TRBV9
clone size: .
J gene: TRBJ1-2
CDR3 DNA: TGTGCCAGCAGCTCGGACAGGTACTATGGCTACACCTTC
CDR3 protein: CASSSDRYYGYTF

D gene: TRBD1
V gene: TRBV27
clone size: .
J gene: TRBJ1-2
CDR3 DNA: TGTGCCAGCAGTTTATCCCGGACAGGGGGCCCTAGAGGGTATGGCTACACCTTC
CDR3 protein: CASSLSRTGGPRGYGYTF

D gene: .
V gene: TRBV3-1/TRBV3-2
clone size: .
J gene: TRBJ1-2
CDR3 DNA: TGTGCCAGCAGCCAGGGAAAGGGGCTTAACTATGGCTACACCTTC
CDR3 protein: CASSQGKGLNYGYTF

D gene: TRBD1
V gene: TRBV2
clone size: .
J gene: TRBJ1-1
CDR3 DNA: TGTGCCAGCAGAGAGGGACAGGCGAATCCCACTGAAGCTTTCTTT
CDR3 protein: CASREGQANPTEAFF

D gene: TRBD2
V gene: TRBV7-6
clone size: .
J gene: TRBJ2-3
CDR3 DNA: TGTGCCAGCAGCTTAGTTGGCGGGGGGTTCACAGATACGCAGTATTTT
CDR3 protein: CASSLVGGGFTDTQYF

D gene: TRBD1
V gene: TRBV5-1
clone size: .
J gene: TRBJ1-1
CDR3 DNA: TGCGCCAGCAGCCCGGCCGGGGACAGGGTGACTGAAGCTTTCTTT
CDR3 protein: CASSPAGDRVTEAFF

D gene: .
V gene: TRBV19
clone size: .
J gene: TRBJ1-4
CDR3 DNA: TGTGCCAGTAGTATGGGGAGGTGGGGGACGACTAATGAAAAACTGTTTTTT
CDR3 protein: CASSMGRWGTTNEKLFF

D gene: .
V gene: TRBV6-2/TRBV6-3
clone size: .
J gene: TRBJ2-5
CDR3 DNA: TGTGCCAGCAGTTTCAGGCTGCCGCTCGGGACCCAGTACTTC
CDR3 protein: CASSFRLPLGTQYF

D gene: TRBD1
V gene: TRBV14
clone size: .
J gene: TRBJ1-3
CDR3 DNA: TGTGCCAGCAAAAGGACAGGGGAAGGAGGTGGAAACACCATATATTTT
CDR3 protein: CASKRTGEGGGNTIYF

D gene: TRBD2
V gene: TRBV7-2
clone size: .
J gene: TRBJ2-2
CDR3 DNA: TGTGCCAGCAGCTTAAGAAGGGCTAGCGGGGGCCCGAACACCGGGGAGCTGTTTTTT
CDR3 protein: CASSLRRASGGPNTGELFF

D gene: .
V gene: TRBV3-1/TRBV3-2
clone size: .
J gene: TRBJ2-5
CDR3 DNA: TGTGCCAGCAGCCTGAGGGGGGAGACCCAGTACTTC
CDR3 protein: CASSLRGETQYF

D gene: TRBD2
V gene: TRBV2
clone size: .
J gene: TRBJ2-7
CDR3 DNA: TGTGCCAGCAGTGAAGAGGTTAGCGGGGGCTACGAGCAGTACTTC
CDR3 protein: CASSEEVSGGYEQYF

D gene: .
V gene: TRBV9
clone size: .
J gene: TRBJ1-4
CDR3 DNA: TGTGCCAGCAGCGTAGGCGCGGTCCCTAATGAAAAACTGTTTTTT
CDR3 protein: CASSVGAVPNEKLFF

D gene: TRBD1
V gene: TRBV28
clone size: .
J gene: TRBJ1-1
CDR3 DNA: TGTGCCAGCAGTTTATCCGGGACAGCTTACCTGGGGACTGAAGCTTTCTTT
CDR3 protein: CASSLSGTAYLGTEAFF

D gene: .
V gene: TRBV9
clone size: .
J gene: TRBJ2-1
CDR3 DNA: TGTGCCAGCAGTCTTTTTGGGGTCGGGGGCAATGAGCAGTTCTTC
CDR3 protein: CASSLFGVGGNEQFF